The sequence of this T cell receptor beta chain was determined in a study of blood T cell repertoires in COVID-19. Assay: immunoSEQ multiplex PCR; the TCRdb copy retains only in-frame clones and omits some. The sample has about 430,000 clones; roughly 84% are singletons. The V gene's germline CDR1 is SGHVS and CDR2 FNYEAQ. This CDR3 comprises 13 residues. V dropped 5 bases and J dropped 5; count of bases not matched to a gene: 4. The chain links TRBV7-6 to TRBJ1-1; 8 positions match TRBD1. The material sequenced was PBMCs or T cells enriched from blood (not recorded which). This TCR came from a woman between 18 and 30 years old who had been exposed to COVID-19. CDR3 sequence: CASSAGGRTEAFF. The CDR3 region has the DNA TGTGCCAGCAGCGCAGGGGGCAGGACTGAAGCTTTCTTT.